This T cell receptor beta chain stems from a study of blood T cells in healthy people across ages. Using a J-beta primer mix together with a sample-barcoded 5' primer, a second PCR was run for roughly 7 to 12 cycles. MiXCR, run by TCRdb on the 5' RACE reads, gives a single entry per CDR3 protein. The sample lists 1.5 million to 2 million distinct CDR3 sequences; approximately 30% were seen once. Isolation recovered at least 7 million PBMCs from every sample. This clonotype appeared a few times. This CDR3 is built from 16 residues. V lost 1 base and J lost 2, with 14 bases in between. The germline gives CDR1 SNHLY, CDR2 FYNNEI.

Sequencing was carried out using blood. This chain joins TRBV2 and TRBJ2-5; D may match TRBD1 or TRBD2 (6 bases each). The receptor comes from a woman aged 30 to 39 in good health. CDR3 in DNA: TGTGCCAGCAGTGAAGGAGGAACGGGGGCGCAAGAGACCCAGTACTTC. Amino acid sequence: CASSEGGTGAQETQYF. Complete variable domain (other parts from reference TRBV2 and TRBJ2-5): EPEVTQTPSHQVTQMGQEVILRCVPISNHLYFYWYRQILGQKVEFLVSFYNNEISEKSEIFDDQFSVERPDGSNFTLKIRSTKLEDSAMYFCASSEGGTGAQETQYFGPGTRLLVL.